This T cell receptor (beta chain) was captured in a study of T cells after yellow fever vaccination. Study-wide findings and caveats: The CD4 compartment and the CD8 compartment contained a small share of clonotypes in common.

A word on this clonotype: Its antigen is not known. The junction differs from germline at one of its ends, possibly a read error.

Template-switching 5'RACE yielded the TCR cDNA; a universal primer site and UMIs were added in the process. Using its own MiXCR run on the 5' RACE reads, TCRdb lists one record per CDR3 protein. The table lists some 350,000 distinct CDR3 sequences, approximately 5.7% of them singletons. CDR1 and CDR2 from the germline V gene are MNHEY and SMNVEV (reference sequence). The CDR3 has 16 amino acids. The sequenced sample was PBMCs, obtained 5 days after the yellow fever booster vaccination. The TCR originated in a man aged 25 to 45 who received the YFV17D yellow fever vaccine. V is TRBV27 and J is TRBJ1-2, with 9 bases identical to TRBD1. The CDR3 coding sequence is TGTGCCAGCGGTTTACTCCCCGGGACAGGGAGTGATGGCTACACCTTC. This gives the protein CASGLLPGTGSDGYTF.